One and the same sample provided the 10 T cell receptor beta chains below, sequenced in a study of control samples from healthy donors and cancer patients. The table came from immunoSEQ multiplex PCR; TCRdb's copy has only in-frame clones and leaves some out. In the table there are around 130,000 clones, approximately 94% of which are singletons. The sequencing sample was made of PBMCs. The receptor set was obtained from a man between 45 and 60 years old with head and neck cancer.

This clone was seen more than once but under ten times. The rearrangement joins TRBV7-9 to TRBJ1-3; 10 bases are shared with TRBD1. Germline values: CDR1 SEHNR, CDR2 FQNEAQ (reference sequence). The CDR3 is 14 residues long. Unmatched junction bases numbered 5, after V lost 1 base and J lost 11 bases. The CDR3: CASSLVGTGDPIYF. CDR3 coding DNA: TGTGCCAGCAGCTTAGTTGGGACAGGGGATCCCATATATTTT. Full variable domain (outside the CDR3, taken from reference TRBV7-9 and TRBJ1-3): DTGVSQNPRHKITKRGQNVTFRCDPISEHNRLYWYRQTLGQGPEFLTYFQNEAQLEKSRLLSDRFSAERPKGSFSTLEIQRTEQGDSAMYLCASSLVGTGDPIYFGEGSWLTVV.

The J gene is TRBJ2-5, the V gene TRBV11-2; 13 positions match TRBD2. CDR3 length: 17 residues. The V gene's germline CDR1 is SGHAT and CDR2 FQNNGV. V shed 1 base and J 4 bases; nucleotides not matched to a gene: 6. CDR3 sequence reads: CASSLARTSGGRETQYF. The CDR3 coding sequence is TGTGCCAGCAGCTTAGCAAGGACTAGCGGGGGCCGAGAGACCCAGTACTTC.

The gene calls are TRBV27 and TRBJ1-6, with no clear D. Germline CDR1 reads MNHEY; CDR2 reads SMNVEV (reference sequence). The CDR3 is made up of 16 amino acids. V dropped 3 bases and J dropped 9 bases, with 18 bases sitting between them. CDR3 DNA: TGTGCCAGCAGTTTGCGTCCGAATTGGGGTCCTTCACCCCTCCACTTT. Its translation: CASSLRPNWGPSPLHF.

The genes are TRBV10-2 and TRBJ2-1; 8 nucleotides match TRBD2. In germline, CDR1 is WSHSY, CDR2 SAAADI. This CDR3 has 16 amino acids. With 6 bases clipped from V and 5 bases from J, the junction kept 12 bases outside the gene matches. CDR3 sequence reads: CASSPRQRGSNNEQFF. The CDR3 region has the DNA TGCGCCAGCAGCCCCAGACAGCGGGGGTCCAACAATGAGCAGTTCTTC.

The CDR3 sequence is CASSQVRSRGITNTGELFF. CDR3 DNA: TGTGCCAGCAGCCAAGTCCGGAGCCGGGGTATCACGAACACCGGGGAGCTGTTTTTT. The chain uses TRBV14 and TRBJ2-2, with D maybe TRBD2 (5 bases). The CDR3 is made up of 19 amino acids. CDR1 SGHDN and CDR2 FVKESK come from the germline V gene. V shed 1 base and J shed 0 bases, with 18 bases lying between them.

V and J are TRBV11-1 and TRBJ2-2, with 7 bases matching TRBD1. The germline V gene has CDR1 SGHAT and CDR2 FQDESV (reference sequence). The CDR3 has 13 amino acids. The junction had 2 bases not matched to a gene; V was cut back by 4 bases and J by 6 bases. The CDR3 loop reads CASSYQGAGELFF. The CDR3 nucleotides are TGTGCCAGCAGCTATCAGGGGGCCGGGGAGCTGTTTTTT.

The V gene is TRBV15, the J gene TRBJ1-2; D unclear. The CDR3 extends over 15 amino acids. V was shortened by 3 bases and J by 1 base, with 12 bases between the two germline ends. Germline lookup yields CDR1 LNHNV and CDR2 YYDKDF (reference sequence). CDR3 amino acids: CATSRGQNDNYGYTF. The CDR3 bases are TGTGCCACCAGCAGGGGCCAGAACGATAACTATGGCTACACCTTC.

The gene calls are TRBV11-2 and TRBJ2-7, with D unresolved. Trimming shortened V by 2 bases and J by 3 bases, and 5 bases separated the two germline ends. Germline loops: CDR1 SGHAT, CDR2 FQNNGV. CDR3 length equals 12 residues. The CDR3 reads CASSLTRYEQYF. The CDR3 nucleotides read TGTGCCAGCAGCTTAACCCGCTACGAGCAGTACTTC.

The chain has TRBV15 and TRBJ1-2, with 11 bases matching TRBD1. J was trimmed by 4 bases and V by 8 bases; bases with no gene match: 6. The CDR3 runs to 14 residues. Germline CDR1 LNHNV, CDR2 YYDKDF (reference sequence). The CDR3 protein is CATSPDRGLYGYTF. As DNA, the CDR3 is TGTGCCACCTCCCCGGACAGGGGGCTCTATGGCTACACCTTC.

A few counts support this clone. J is TRBJ2-2 and V is TRBV5-5, with D possibly matching TRBD2 (5 bases). The V gene lost 1 base and the J gene lost 11 bases, with 27 bases spanning the gap. Germline V CDR1 and CDR2: SGHKS, YYEKEE (reference sequence). The CDR3 spans 18 residues. The CDR3 loop reads CASSLRHPTGLVRAELFF. The CDR3 coding sequence is TGTGCCAGCAGCTTGCGTCATCCGACTGGCCTTGTGAGGGCAGAGCTGTTTTTT.